The next 10 T cell receptor beta chains were all read from a single sample in a study of tumor-infiltrating lymphocytes in primary liver carcinoma. Germline DNA was also extracted, and blood RNA derived from unsorted whole blood. Constant-region priming of approximately 500 ng total RNA yielded TCR beta cDNA. Three nested multiplex PCR rounds of slightly modified ARM-PCR generated TCR beta libraries. Primers for the first two PCR rounds were TRBV1-TRBV30 forward primers and a C-beta reverse primer (around 10 cycles per round). A single record per CDR3 protein comes from TCRdb applying MiXCR to the multiplex PCR reads. The sample yields just over 300,000 distinct CDR3 sequences, around three fifths seen once. Sequencing used peripheral blood. The receptors were gathered from a young woman with primary liver carcinoma and hepatitis B virus infection.

J is TRBJ1-3 and V is TRBV30, with a possible D match to TRBD1 (5 bases). The CDR3 spans 13 residues. Germline V gene lookup returns CDR1 GTSNPN and CDR2 SVGIG (reference sequence). Deletions cut 2 bases from V and 8 bases from J, with 13 bases between. DNA of the CDR3: TGTGCCTGGAGTAGGTGGGGCGAGGACACCATATATTTT. Translating gives CAWSRWGEDTIYF.

Note on this clonotype: This may come from a read error, since a much larger clone is one base off. V is TRBV11-2 and J is TRBJ2-7; D is tentatively TRBD1 or TRBD2 (6 bases each). The CDR3 runs to 16 residues. Germline loops: CDR1 SGHAT, CDR2 FQNNGV. Here the CDR3 DNA reads TGTGCCAGCAGCAGTGACAGGTGGAGGGGTTCCTACGAGCAGCACTTC. It specifies CASSSDRWRGSYEQHF.

As to this clonotype: This CDR3 fails to terminate in the conserved phenylalanine or tryptophan, so it likely reflects a read error. The V and J genes are TRBV6-1 and TRBJ2-3, with no clear D. The CDR3 contains 14 residues. Trimming took off 4 bases at V and 3 bases at J, with 11 bases between the two ends. Germline V CDR1 and CDR2: MNHNS, SASEGT. The CDR3 spells CASSAVRFTDTQYI. The CDR3 DNA is TGTGCCAGCAGTGCTGTGCGGTTTACAGATACGCAGTATATT.

In its sample, this clonotype was seen once. One end of the junction fails to match germline, which may point to a read error. The CDR3 nucleotides are TGTACCAGCAGCTTAGTGAGTAGCGTGAGGGCCCGGAGCACCGGGGAGCTGTTTTTT. Translating it yields CTSSLVSSVRARSTGELFF. This rearrangement joins TRBV11-2 to TRBJ2-2, with a weak D call TRBD2 (5 bases). Germline V gene data show CDR1 as SGHAT and CDR2 as FQNNGV. This CDR3 is 19 amino acids long.

This clonotype appeared many times. CDR3 sequence reads: CASSYQSGTDIGELFF. In DNA, the CDR3 is TGTGCCAGCAGTTACCAATCCGGGACAGATATCGGGGAGCTGTTTTTT. This rearrangement joins TRBV6-5 to TRBJ2-2, with 7 bases aligning to TRBD1. Germline CDR1 and CDR2: MNHEY and SVGAGI. The CDR3 extends over 16 amino acids. After removal of 2 bases from V and 7 bases from J, the junction contained 10 bases not matched to a gene.

Regarding this clonotype: Just one base apart from a much larger clone, this may be a read error. The chain recombines TRBV12-3 or TRBV12-4 with TRBJ2-1; no clear D gene. V lost 10 bases and J lost 2, with 18 bases in between. The CDR3 runs to 15 residues. The CDR3, as DNA: TGTGCCATCAGCCCTAGAGATTCCACCTACAATGAGCAGTTCTTC. It yields the protein CAISPRDSTYNEQFF.

The rearrangement joins TRBV6-5 to TRBJ2-7, with TRBD1 matching over 8 bases. This CDR3 has 18 residues. V gave up 6 bases and J gave up 2 bases; unmatched junction bases: 18. CDR1 is MNHEY and CDR2 is SVGAGI in the germline V gene. The CDR3 reads CASSYTQRYPGQAYEQYF. Here the CDR3 DNA reads TGTGCCAGCAGCTACACCCAAAGATACCCGGGACAGGCCTACGAGCAGTACTTC.

In this sample, this clonotype turned up once. This sequence may be a read error, since a much larger clone differs from it by one base. This chain joins TRBV29-1 and TRBJ2-7; 7 nucleotides line up with TRBD1. Germline assignment: CDR1 SQVTM and CDR2 ANQGSEA. The CDR3 consists of 12 residues. CDR3 loop: CSAFDRVNEHYF. As DNA, the CDR3 is TGCAGCGCTTTCGACAGGGTAAACGAGCACTACTTC.

The chain recombines TRBV30 with TRBJ2-5; TRBD1 matches at 7 bases. This CDR3 contains 12 residues. After removal of 5 bases from V and 7 bases from J, the junction contained 7 bases not matched to a gene. Germline assignment: CDR1 GTSNPN and CDR2 SVGIG (reference sequence). As DNA, the CDR3 is TGTGCCTGGGGGGACAGCCTGGGGACCCAGTACTTC. It specifies CAWGDSLGTQYF.

The gene calls are TRBV28 and TRBJ1-5; tentatively, D is TRBD1 (5 bases). This CDR3 has 14 amino acids. Trimming stripped 6 bases from V and 2 bases from J, with 11 bases between. From germline, CDR1 is MDHEN and CDR2 SYDVKM. CDR3 coding DNA: TGTGCCAGCAGACAAACAGGAGGCAATCAGCCCCAGCATTTT. This translates into CASRQTGGNQPQHF.